This T cell receptor (beta chain) was captured by sequencing in a study of blood T cell repertoires in COVID-19. Background on the study: Sample material is recorded as cDNA or gDNA derived from T cells, B-cell-depleted T cells, or PBMCs.

Some clones are missing from TCRdb's copy, which holds only in-frame ones; the method was immunoSEQ multiplex PCR. The sample lists around 190,000 clones, 70% to 85% occurring once. Per germline, CDR1 SEHNR and CDR2 FQNEAQ (reference sequence). The CDR3 totals 15 residues. V trimming: 8 bases; J trimming: 6 bases; junction bases outside the gene matches: 8. Source material: peripheral blood. The chain employs TRBV7-9 and TRBJ1-4, with 11 bases matching TRBD1. This TCR was sampled from a human donor in a cohort sampled during active COVID-19. Here the CDR3 reads CASGRDRGRDEKLFF. For the CDR3, the DNA is TGTGCCAGCGGACGGGACAGGGGGAGAGATGAAAAACTGTTTTTT.